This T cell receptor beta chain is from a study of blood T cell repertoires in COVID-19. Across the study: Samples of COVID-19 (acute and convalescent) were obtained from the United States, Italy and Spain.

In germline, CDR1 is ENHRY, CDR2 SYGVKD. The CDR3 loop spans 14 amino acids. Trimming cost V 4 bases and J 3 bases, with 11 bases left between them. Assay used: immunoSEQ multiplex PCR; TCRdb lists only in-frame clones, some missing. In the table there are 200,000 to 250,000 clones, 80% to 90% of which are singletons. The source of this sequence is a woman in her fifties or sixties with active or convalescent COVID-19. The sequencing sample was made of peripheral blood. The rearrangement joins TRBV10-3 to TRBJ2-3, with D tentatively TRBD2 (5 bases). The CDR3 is CAISGREGTDTQYF. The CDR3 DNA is TGTGCCATCAGTGGTCGAGAGGGTACAGATACGCAGTATTTT.